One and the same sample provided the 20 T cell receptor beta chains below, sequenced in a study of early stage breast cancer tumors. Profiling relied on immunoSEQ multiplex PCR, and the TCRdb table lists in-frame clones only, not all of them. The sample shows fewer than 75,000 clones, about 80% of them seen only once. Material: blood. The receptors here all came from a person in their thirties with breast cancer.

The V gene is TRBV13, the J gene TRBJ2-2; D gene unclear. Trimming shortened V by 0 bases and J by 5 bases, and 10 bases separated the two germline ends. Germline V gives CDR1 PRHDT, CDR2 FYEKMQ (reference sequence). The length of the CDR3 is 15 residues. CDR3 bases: TGTGCCAGCAGCTTAGGCTTGGTCAGAACCGGGGAGCTGTTTTTT. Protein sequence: CASSLGLVRTGELFF.

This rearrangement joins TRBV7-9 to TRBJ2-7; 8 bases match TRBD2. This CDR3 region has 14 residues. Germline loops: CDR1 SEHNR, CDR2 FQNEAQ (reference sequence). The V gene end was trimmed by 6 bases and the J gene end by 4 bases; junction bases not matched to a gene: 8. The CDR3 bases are TGTGCCAGCAGGAACGGGAGGGCAGGGTACGAGCAGTACTTC. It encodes CASRNGRAGYEQYF.

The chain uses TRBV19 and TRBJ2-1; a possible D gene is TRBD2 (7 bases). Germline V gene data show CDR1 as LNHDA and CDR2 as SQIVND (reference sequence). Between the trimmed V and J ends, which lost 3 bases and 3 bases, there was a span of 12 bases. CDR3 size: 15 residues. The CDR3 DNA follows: TGTGCCAGTAGTATTGGGGGGGCTAACTACAATGAGCAGTTCTTC. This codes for CASSIGGANYNEQFF.

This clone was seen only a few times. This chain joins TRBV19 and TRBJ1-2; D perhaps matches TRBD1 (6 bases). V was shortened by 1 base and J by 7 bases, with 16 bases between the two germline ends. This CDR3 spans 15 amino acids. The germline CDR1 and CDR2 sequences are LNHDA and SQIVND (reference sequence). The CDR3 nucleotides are TGTGCCAGTAGTATAGGCGTAGGGGGGGACGGTGGCTACACCTTC. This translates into CASSIGVGGDGGYTF.

In nucleotides, the CDR3 is TGTGCCAGCAGTATAGCGGTTAGACAGTACTTC. Translating it yields CASSIAVRQYF. The rearrangement joins TRBV6-6 to TRBJ2-7, with D tentatively TRBD2 (6 bases). The CDR3 is 11 residues long. V gave up 5 bases and J gave up 10 bases, with 12 bases separating them. Looked up from germline, CDR1 is MNHNY and CDR2 is SVGAGI (reference sequence).

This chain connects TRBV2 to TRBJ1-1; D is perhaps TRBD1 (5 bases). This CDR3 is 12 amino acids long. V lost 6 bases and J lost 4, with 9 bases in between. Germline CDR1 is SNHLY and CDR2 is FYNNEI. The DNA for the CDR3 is TGTGCCAGCAGGGATGGGGGCACTGAAGCTTTCTTT. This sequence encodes CASRDGGTEAFF.

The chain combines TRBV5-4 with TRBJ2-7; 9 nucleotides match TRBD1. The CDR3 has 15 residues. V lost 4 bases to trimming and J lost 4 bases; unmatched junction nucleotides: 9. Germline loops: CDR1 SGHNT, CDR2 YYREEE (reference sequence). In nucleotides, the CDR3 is TGTGCCAGCAGCCCCAGACAGGGGGTGAGTTACGAGCAGTACTTC. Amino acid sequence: CASSPRQGVSYEQYF.

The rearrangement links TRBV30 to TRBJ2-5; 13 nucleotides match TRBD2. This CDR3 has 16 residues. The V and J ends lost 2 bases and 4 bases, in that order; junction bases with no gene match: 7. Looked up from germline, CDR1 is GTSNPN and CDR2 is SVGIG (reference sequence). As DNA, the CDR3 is TGTGCCTGGAGTCCGGGACTAGCGGGAAGGGTAGAGACCCAGTACTTC. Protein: CAWSPGLAGRVETQYF.

CDR3 sequence (DNA): TGTGCCAGCAGGCCGTTGGGGTCAGGGGAGACCCAGTACTTC. Amino acid sequence: CASRPLGSGETQYF. The rearrangement uses TRBV6-6 and TRBJ2-5; possibly TRBD1 for D (5 bases). Germline CDR1 reads MNHNY; CDR2 reads SVGAGI (reference sequence). This CDR3 has 14 amino acids. The V gene lost 6 bases and the J gene lost 5 bases, with 16 bases spanning the gap.

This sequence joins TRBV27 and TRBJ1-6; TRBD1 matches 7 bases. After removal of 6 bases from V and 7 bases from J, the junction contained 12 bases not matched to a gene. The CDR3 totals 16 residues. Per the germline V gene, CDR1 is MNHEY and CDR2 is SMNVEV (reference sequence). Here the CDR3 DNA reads TGTGCCAGCAGGGGCTTTACAGGGGACCTCAATTCACCCCTCCACTTT. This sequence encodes CASRGFTGDLNSPLHF.

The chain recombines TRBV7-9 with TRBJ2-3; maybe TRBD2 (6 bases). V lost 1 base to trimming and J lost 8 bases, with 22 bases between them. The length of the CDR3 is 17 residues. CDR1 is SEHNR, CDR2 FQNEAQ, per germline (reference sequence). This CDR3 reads CASSLGPGEAGGGTQYF. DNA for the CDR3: TGTGCCAGCAGCTTAGGCCCGGGGGAAGCCGGAGGCGGTACGCAGTATTTT.

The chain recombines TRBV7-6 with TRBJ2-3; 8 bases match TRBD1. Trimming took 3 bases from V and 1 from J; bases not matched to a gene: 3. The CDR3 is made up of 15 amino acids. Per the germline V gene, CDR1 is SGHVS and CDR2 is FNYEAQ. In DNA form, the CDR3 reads TGTGCCAGCAGCTTTGGGACAGGAGGCACAGATACGCAGTATTTT. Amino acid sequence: CASSFGTGGTDTQYF.

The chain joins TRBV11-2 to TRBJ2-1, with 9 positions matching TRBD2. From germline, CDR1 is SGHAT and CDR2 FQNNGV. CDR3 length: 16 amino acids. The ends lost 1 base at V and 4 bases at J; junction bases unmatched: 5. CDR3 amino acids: CASSLGLAGPYNEQFF. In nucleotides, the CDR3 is TGTGCCAGCAGCTTAGGGCTAGCGGGACCTTACAATGAGCAGTTCTTC.

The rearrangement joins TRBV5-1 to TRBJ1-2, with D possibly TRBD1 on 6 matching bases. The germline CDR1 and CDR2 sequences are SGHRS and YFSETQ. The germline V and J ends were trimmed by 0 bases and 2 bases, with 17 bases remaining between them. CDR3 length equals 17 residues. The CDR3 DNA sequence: TGCGCCAGCAGCTTGGTTCCGTCAGGGGAAAGGAACTATGGCTACACCTTC. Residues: CASSLVPSGERNYGYTF. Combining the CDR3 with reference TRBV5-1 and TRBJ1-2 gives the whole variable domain KAGVTQTPRYLIKTRGQQVTLSCSPISGHRSVSWYQQTPGQGLQFLFEYFSETQRNKGNFPGRFSGRQFSNSRSEMNVSTLELGDSALYLCASSLVPSGERNYGYTFGSGTRLTVV.

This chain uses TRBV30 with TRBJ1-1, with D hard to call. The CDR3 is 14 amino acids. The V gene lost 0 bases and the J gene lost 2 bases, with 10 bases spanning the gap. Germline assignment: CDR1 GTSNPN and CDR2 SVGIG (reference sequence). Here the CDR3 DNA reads TGTGCCTGGAGTGTTGAGTACAGAAACACTGAAGCTTTCTTT. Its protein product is CAWSVEYRNTEAFF.

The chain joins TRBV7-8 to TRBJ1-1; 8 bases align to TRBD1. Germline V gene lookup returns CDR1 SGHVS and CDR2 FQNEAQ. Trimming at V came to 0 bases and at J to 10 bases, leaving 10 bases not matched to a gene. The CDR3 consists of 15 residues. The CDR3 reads CASSLAGTGRGVAFF. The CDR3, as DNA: TGTGCCAGCAGCTTAGCTGGGACAGGACGGGGTGTAGCTTTCTTT.

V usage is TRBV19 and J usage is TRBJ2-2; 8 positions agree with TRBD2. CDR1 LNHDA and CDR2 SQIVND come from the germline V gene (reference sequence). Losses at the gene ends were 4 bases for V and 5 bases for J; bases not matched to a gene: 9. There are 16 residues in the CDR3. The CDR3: CASSRREGLGTGELFF. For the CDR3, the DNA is TGTGCCAGTAGTAGACGGGAGGGCCTGGGGACCGGGGAGCTGTTTTTT.

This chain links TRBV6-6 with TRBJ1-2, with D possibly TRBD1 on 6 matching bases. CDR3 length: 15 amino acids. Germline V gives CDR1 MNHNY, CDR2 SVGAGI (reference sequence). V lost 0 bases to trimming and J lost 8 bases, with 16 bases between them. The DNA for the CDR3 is TGTGCCAGCAGTTACTCTTACAGGGAGGGGAAGGGCTACACCTTC. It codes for CASSYSYREGKGYTF.

The CDR3 DNA is TGCGCCAGCAGCCGAGGGGGACTAGCGGGAGTCCACAATGAGCAGTTCTTC. This encodes CASSRGGLAGVHNEQFF. The chain has TRBV4-1 and TRBJ2-1; 14 bases agree with TRBD2. The CDR3 length is 17 residues. Germline V CDR1 and CDR2: MGHRA, YSYEKL. Trimming took 4 bases from V and 5 from J; bases not matched to a gene: 7.

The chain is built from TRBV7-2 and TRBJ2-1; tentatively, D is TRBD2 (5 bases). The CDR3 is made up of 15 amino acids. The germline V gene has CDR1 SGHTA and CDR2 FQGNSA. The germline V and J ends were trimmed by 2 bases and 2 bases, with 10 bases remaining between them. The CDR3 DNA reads TGTGCCAGCAGCTTATTTTCGGGGACCTACAATGAGCAGTTCTTC. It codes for CASSLFSGTYNEQFF.